This T cell receptor beta chain originates from a study of T cell repertoires in cytomegalovirus infection. Study information: Public TCR beta signatures were indicative of both CMV infection and a matching HLA type.

This clonotype was recorded at least ten times. Its target is not known. The germline V gene encodes CDR1 SGHTA and CDR2 FQGNSA. The CDR3 length is 13 residues. Trimming stripped 8 bases from V and 7 bases from J, with 15 bases between. One entry per CDR3 protein results from TCRdb running MiXCR on the reads. The table has fewer than 250,000 distinct CDR3 sequences, 12% seen once; the top ten hold about 1.5%. Study-wide results and limits: The study identified carriers of CMV plus the relevant HLA from cumulative public TCR beta family frequency. Clonotypes of TCR beta that were HLA-C-restricted and CMV-specific dominated the ex vivo response.

The sample consisted of PBMCs. This receptor was identified in a human donor in good health (CMV status not recorded). Some clones in this sample may be carry-over from other donors' samples. The V gene is TRBV7-2, the J gene TRBJ1-5, with D possibly matching TRBD1 (5 bases). The CDR3 reads CASGSQGNQPQHF. CDR3 nucleotides: TGTGCCAGCGGGTCCCAGGGAAACCAGCCCCAGCATTTT.